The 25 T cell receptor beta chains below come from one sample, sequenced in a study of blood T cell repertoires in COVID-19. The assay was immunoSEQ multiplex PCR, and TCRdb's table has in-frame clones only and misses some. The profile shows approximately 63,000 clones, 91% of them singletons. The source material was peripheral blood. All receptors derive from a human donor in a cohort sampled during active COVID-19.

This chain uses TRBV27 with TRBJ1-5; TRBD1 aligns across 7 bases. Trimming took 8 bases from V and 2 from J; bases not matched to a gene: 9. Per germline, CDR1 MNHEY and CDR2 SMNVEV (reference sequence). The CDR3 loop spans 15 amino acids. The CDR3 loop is CASGRTGAGNQPQHF. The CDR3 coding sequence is TGTGCCAGCGGAAGAACAGGGGCGGGCAATCAGCCCCAGCATTTT.

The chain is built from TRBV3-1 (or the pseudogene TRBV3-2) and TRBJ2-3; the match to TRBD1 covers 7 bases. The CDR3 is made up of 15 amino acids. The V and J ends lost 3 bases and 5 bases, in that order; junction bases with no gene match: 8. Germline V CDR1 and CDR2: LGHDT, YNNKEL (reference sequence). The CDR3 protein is CASSQGEGAGDTQYF. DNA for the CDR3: TGTGCCAGCAGCCAGGGCGAGGGGGCCGGAGATACGCAGTATTTT.

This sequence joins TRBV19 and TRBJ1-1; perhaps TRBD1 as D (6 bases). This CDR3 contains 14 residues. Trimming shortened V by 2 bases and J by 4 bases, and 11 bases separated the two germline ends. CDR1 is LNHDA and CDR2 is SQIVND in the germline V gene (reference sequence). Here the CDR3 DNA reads TGTGCCAGTAGTATAAGGGGGTCGGGCACTGAAGCTTTCTTT. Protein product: CASSIRGSGTEAFF.

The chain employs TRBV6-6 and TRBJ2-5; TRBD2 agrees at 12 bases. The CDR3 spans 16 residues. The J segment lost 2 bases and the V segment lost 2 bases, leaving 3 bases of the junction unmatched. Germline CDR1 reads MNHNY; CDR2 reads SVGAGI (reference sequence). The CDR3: CASSYLLAGGQETQYF. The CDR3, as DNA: TGTGCCAGCAGTTACCTCCTAGCGGGGGGGCAAGAGACCCAGTACTTC.

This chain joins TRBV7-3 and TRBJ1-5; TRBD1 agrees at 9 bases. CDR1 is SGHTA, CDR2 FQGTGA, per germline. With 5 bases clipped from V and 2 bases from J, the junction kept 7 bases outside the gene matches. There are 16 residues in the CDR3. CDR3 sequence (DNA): TGTGCCAGCAGCGCCAACAGGGGGCGCGGCAATCAGCCCCAGCATTTT. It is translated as CASSANRGRGNQPQHF.

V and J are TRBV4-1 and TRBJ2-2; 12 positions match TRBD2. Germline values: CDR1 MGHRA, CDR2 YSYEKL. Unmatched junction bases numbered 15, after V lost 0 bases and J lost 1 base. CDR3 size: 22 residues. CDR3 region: CASSQDWMRLAGGPGNTGELFF. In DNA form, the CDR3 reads TGCGCCAGCAGCCAAGATTGGATGCGGCTAGCGGGAGGGCCGGGGAACACCGGGGAGCTGTTTTTT.

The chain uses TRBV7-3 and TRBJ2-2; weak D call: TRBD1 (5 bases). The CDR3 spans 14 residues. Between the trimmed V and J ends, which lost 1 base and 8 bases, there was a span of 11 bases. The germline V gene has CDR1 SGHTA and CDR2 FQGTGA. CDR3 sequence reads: CASSLIGASGELFF. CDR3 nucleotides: TGTGCCAGCAGCTTAATTGGGGCCTCGGGGGAGCTGTTTTTT.

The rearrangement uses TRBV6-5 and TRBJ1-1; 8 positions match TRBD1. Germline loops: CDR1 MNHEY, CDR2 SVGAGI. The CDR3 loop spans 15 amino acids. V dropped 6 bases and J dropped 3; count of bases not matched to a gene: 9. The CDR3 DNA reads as TGTGCCAGCAGAGTCCGGACAGGGTCCGACACTGAAGCTTTCTTT. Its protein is CASRVRTGSDTEAFF.

The DNA of the CDR3 is TGCAGCGTTGATGCCGTGACAGGGCCCTTCTCCGATGAGCAGTTCTTC. It translates to CSVDAVTGPFSDEQFF. The chain carries TRBV29-1 and TRBJ2-1, with 7 bases identical to TRBD1. The junction had 16 bases not matched to a gene; V was cut back by 3 bases and J by 8 bases. CDR3 length equals 16 residues. Per germline, CDR1 SQVTM and CDR2 ANQGSEA.

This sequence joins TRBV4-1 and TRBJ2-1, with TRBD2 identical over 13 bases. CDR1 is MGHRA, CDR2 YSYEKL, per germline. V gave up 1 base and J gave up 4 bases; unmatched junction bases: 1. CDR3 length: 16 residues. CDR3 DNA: TGCGCCAGCAGCCAAGGGGGACTAGCGGGGTACAATGAGCAGTTCTTC. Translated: CASSQGGLAGYNEQFF.

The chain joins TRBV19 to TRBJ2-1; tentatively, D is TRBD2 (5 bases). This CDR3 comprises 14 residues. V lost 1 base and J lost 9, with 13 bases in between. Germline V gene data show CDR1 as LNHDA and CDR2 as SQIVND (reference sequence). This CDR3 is CASSIGPVAGEQFF. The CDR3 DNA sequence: TGTGCCAGTAGTATAGGTCCCGTCGCGGGTGAGCAGTTCTTC.

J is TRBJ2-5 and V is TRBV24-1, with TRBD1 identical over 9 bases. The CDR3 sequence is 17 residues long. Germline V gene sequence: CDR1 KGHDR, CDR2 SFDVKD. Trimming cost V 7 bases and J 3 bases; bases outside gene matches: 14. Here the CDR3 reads CATRGQGRSGEEETQYF. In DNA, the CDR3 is TGTGCCACCAGGGGACAGGGTCGTTCGGGAGAAGAAGAGACCCAGTACTTC.

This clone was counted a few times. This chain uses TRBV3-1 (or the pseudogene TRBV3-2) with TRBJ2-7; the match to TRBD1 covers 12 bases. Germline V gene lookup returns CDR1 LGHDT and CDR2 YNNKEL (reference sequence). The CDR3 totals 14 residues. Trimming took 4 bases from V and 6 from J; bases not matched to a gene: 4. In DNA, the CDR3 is TGTGCCAGCAGCCCGGGACAGGGGGCGGGCGAGCAGTACTTC. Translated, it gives CASSPGQGAGEQYF.

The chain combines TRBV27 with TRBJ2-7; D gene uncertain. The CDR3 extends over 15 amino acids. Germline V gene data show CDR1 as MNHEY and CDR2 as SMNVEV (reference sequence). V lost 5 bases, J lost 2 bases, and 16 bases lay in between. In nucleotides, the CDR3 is TGTGCCAGCAGTATTGTGGGCACAGCCACCTACGAGCAGTACTTC. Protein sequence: CASSIVGTATYEQYF.

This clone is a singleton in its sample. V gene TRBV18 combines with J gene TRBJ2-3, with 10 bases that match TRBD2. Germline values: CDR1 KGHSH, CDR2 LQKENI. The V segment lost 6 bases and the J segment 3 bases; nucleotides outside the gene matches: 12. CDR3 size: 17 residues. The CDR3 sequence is CASSPPSLAGVTDTQYF. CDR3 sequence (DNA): TGTGCCAGCTCGCCGCCCTCGCTAGCGGGAGTAACAGATACGCAGTATTTT.

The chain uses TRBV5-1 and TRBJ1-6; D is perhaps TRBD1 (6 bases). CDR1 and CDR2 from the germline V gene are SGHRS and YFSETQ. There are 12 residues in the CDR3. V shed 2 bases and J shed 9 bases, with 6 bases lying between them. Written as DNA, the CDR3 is TGCGCCAGCAGCTTAGGGGGTTCACCCCTCCACTTT. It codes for CASSLGGSPLHF.

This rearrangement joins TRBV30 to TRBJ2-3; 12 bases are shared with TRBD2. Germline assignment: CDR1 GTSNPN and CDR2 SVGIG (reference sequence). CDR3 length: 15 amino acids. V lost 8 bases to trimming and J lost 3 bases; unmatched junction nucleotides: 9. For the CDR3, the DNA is TGTGCCACCGCCATGACTAGCGGGAGTACAGATACGCAGTATTTT. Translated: CATAMTSGSTDTQYF. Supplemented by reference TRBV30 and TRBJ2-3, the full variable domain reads SQTIHQWPATLVQPVGSPLSLECTVEGTSNPNLYWYRQAAGRGLQLLFYSVGIGQISSEVPQNLSASRPQDRQFILSSKKLLLSDSGFYLCATAMTSGSTDTQYFGPGTRLTVL.

CDR3 bases: TGTGCCAGCAGGCCCGGAGCGGGAGGGAGGGGGGAGACCCAGTACTTC. It translates to CASRPGAGGRGETQYF. V is TRBV27 and J is TRBJ2-5; 10 bases map to TRBD2. The CDR3 has 16 residues. Germline values: CDR1 MNHEY, CDR2 SMNVEV (reference sequence). V gave up 6 bases and J gave up 5 bases; unmatched junction bases: 12.

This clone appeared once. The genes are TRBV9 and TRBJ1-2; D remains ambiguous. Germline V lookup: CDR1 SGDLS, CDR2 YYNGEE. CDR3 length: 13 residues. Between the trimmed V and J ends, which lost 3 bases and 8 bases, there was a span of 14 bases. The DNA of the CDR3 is TGTGCCAGCAGCGCGGCGGGAGGCGAGGGCTACACCTTC. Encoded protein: CASSAAGGEGYTF.

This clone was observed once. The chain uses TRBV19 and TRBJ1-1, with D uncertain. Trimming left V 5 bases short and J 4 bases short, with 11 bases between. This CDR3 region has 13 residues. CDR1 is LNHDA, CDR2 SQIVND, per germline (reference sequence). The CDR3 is CASSVGKLTEAFF. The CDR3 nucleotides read TGTGCCAGTAGTGTCGGGAAGCTCACTGAAGCTTTCTTT.

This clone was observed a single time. CDR3 region: CASSRWEGSYEQYF. CDR3 DNA: TGTGCCAGCAGCCGGTGGGAGGGCAGCTACGAGCAGTACTTC. The chain couples TRBV11-2 to TRBJ2-7, with 7 bases lining up with TRBD2. The CDR3 contains 14 residues. The germline CDR1 and CDR2 sequences are SGHAT and FQNNGV. The trim removed 5 bases at V and 3 bases at J, leaving 7 bases unmatched.

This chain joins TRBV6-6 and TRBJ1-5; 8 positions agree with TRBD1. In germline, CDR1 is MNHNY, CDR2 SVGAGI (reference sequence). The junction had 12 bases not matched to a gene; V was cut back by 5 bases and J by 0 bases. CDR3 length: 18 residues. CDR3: CASSPQIGQGYSNQPQHF. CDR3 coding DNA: TGTGCCAGCAGTCCTCAGATCGGACAGGGATATAGCAATCAGCCCCAGCATTTT.

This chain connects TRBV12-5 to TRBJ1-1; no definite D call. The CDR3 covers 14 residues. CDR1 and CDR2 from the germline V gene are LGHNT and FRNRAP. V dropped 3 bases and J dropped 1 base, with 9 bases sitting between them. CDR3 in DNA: TGTGCTAGTGGTTTTTCACCGGGGAACACTGAAGCTTTCTTT. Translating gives CASGFSPGNTEAFF.

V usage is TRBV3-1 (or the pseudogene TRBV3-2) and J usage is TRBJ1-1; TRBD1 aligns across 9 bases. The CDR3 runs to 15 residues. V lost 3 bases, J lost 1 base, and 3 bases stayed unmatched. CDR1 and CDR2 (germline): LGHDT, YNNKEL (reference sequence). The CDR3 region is CASSHQGQGNTEAFF. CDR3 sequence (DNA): TGTGCCAGCAGCCACCAGGGACAGGGGAACACTGAAGCTTTCTTT.

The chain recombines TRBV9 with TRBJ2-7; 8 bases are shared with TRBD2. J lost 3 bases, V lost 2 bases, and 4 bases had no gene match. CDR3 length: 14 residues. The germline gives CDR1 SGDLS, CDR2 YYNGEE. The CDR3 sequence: CASSVGLAHYEQYF. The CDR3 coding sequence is TGTGCCAGCAGCGTTGGACTAGCCCACTACGAGCAGTACTTC.